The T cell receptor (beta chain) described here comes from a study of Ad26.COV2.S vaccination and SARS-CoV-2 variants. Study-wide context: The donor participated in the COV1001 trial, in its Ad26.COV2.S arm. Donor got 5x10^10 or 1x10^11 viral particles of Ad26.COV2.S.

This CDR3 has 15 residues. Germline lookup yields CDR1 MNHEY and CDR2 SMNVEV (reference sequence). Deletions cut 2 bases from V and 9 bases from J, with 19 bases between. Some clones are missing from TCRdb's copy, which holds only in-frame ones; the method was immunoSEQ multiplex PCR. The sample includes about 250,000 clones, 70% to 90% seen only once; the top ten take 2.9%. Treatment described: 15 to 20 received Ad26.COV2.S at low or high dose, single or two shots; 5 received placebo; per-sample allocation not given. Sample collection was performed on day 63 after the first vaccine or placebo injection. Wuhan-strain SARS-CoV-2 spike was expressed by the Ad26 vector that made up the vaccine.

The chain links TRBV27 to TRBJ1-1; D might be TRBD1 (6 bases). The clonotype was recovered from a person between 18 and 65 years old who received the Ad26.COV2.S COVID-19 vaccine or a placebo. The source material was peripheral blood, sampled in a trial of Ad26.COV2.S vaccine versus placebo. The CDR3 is CASSLKAGSRGQAFF. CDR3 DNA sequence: TGTGCCAGCAGTTTAAAAGCAGGCTCCAGGGGCCAAGCTTTCTTT.